These T cell receptor beta chains were read from a single sample in a study of blood T cell repertoires in COVID-19. Sequencing used immunoSEQ multiplex PCR; TCRdb keeps in-frame clones, though not all of them. The table shows roughly 62,000 clones, with around 84% occurring only once. Sequencing was performed on peripheral blood. The receptors originated from a human donor with active COVID-19. The donor label of this sample is uncertain. The CDR3 runs from the conserved cysteine through the conserved F or W. A D gene is named only where the DNA matches it firmly. Where a row states a size, it is once, few, many or the class of an expanded clone; other rows omit it.

TRBV2,TRBD2,.,TRBJ2-3,TGTGCCAGCAGTGGACTAGCGGGGAAACCCACAGATACGCAGTATTTT,CASSGLAGKPTDTQYF
TRBV24-1,TRBD2,.,TRBJ2-5,TGTGCCACCAGTGATTTAGCGGGAGATGGAGAGACCCAGTACTTC,CATSDLAGDGETQYF
TRBV11-3,TRBD1,.,TRBJ2-5,TGTGCCAGCAGCCGAGACAGGGCTCAAGAGACCCAGTACTTC,CASSRDRAQETQYF
TRBV7-9,.,.,TRBJ1-2,TGTGCCAGCAGCTTAGGAGATAACAGGCCAAATAACTATGGCTACACCTTC,CASSLGDNRPNNYGYTF
TRBV6-1,TRBD1,.,TRBJ1-5,TGTGCCAGCAGTGAAGGACAGGGCCGGAATCAGCCCCAGCATTTT,CASSEGQGRNQPQHF
TRBV28,TRBD1,few,TRBJ2-3,TGTGCCAGTAAGGACAGGGGGCTAGTTGATACGCAGTATTTT,CASKDRGLVDTQYF
TRBV18,.,.,TRBJ2-7,TGTGCCAGCTCACCAATTCAGCGCTACGAGCAGTACTTC,CASSPIQRYEQYF
TRBV2,.,.,TRBJ1-2,TGTGCCAGCAGCCTCTATGGCTACACCTTC,CASSLYGYTF
TRBV7-2,TRBD2,few,TRBJ2-3,TGTGCCAGCAGCCCCCGACTAGCGGAGAAGGCAGATACGCAGTATTTT,CASSPRLAEKADTQYF
TRBV12-3/TRBV12-4,.,.,TRBJ2-5,TGTGCCAGCAGTCCCGACAGATCCGAGACCCAGTACTTC,CASSPDRSETQYF
TRBV5-1,TRBD1,.,TRBJ2-7,TGCGCCAGCAGCTCAACGACAGGGAACGAGCAGTACTTC,CASSSTTGNEQYF
TRBV2,TRBD1,.,TRBJ1-1,TGTGCCAGCAGTGGACAGGGCTACACTGAAGCTTTCTTT,CASSGQGYTEAFF
TRBV5-1,.,.,TRBJ2-6,TGCGCCAGCAGCTTCGGGGGCTCTGGGGCCAACGTCCTGACTTTC,CASSFGGSGANVLTF
TRBV9,TRBD2,once,TRBJ2-1,TGTGCCAGCAGCGCCGGGGGGTTCTCCTACAATGAGCAGTTCTTC,CASSAGGFSYNEQFF
TRBV6-7,.,.,TRBJ2-5,TGTGCCAGCGGAGACCAAGAGACCCAGTACTTC,CASGDQETQYF
TRBV10-2,.,.,TRBJ2-5,TGCGCCGCACTGGACCAAGAGACCCAGTACTTC,CAALDQETQYF
TRBV5-1,.,few,TRBJ1-5,TGCGCCAGCAGCTTGGAAGGCCTCGAGGGTCCTCAGCCCCAGCATTTT,CASSLEGLEGPQPQHF
TRBV18,.,.,TRBJ2-3,TGTGCCAGCTCACCCGTCGGGGGCACAGATACGCAGTATTTT,CASSPVGGTDTQYF
TRBV6-6,.,.,TRBJ1-2,TGTGCCAGCCGCTTGGGCCCTAACTATGGCTACACCTTC,CASRLGPNYGYTF
TRBV5-4,TRBD1,.,TRBJ1-2,TGTGCCAGCAGCTTGGCACAGGGGCGAGGCTACACCTTC,CASSLAQGRGYTF
TRBV24-1,TRBD2,.,TRBJ2-5,TGTGCCACCAGTGCGGGGGGTGGTTTGGAGACCCAGTACTTC,CATSAGGGLETQYF
TRBV7-8,TRBD2,.,TRBJ2-1,TGTGCCAGCGGGAGCGGTGCGGGAGACTACAATGAGCAGTTCTTC,CASGSGAGDYNEQFF
TRBV5-4,TRBD2,.,TRBJ2-5,TGTGCCAGCAGGGAGGCGGGAGGGGGTGAGACCCAGTACTTC,CASREAGGGETQYF
TRBV5-5,.,.,TRBJ2-1,TGTGCCAGCAGCTTGGGGCGGACAGCCTACAATGAGCAGTTCTTC,CASSLGRTAYNEQFF
TRBV28,TRBD1,.,TRBJ2-3,TGTGCCAGCACACCACGAGGGGGCGCAGATACGCAGTATTTT,CASTPRGGADTQYF
TRBV10-2,.,.,TRBJ1-1,TGCGCCAGCAGTGACGGGGGGGGTGCTGAAGCTTTCTTT,CASSDGGGAEAFF
TRBV18,TRBD2,.,TRBJ2-3,TGTGCCAGCTCACCAAATCCCGTGACTAGCGTCACAGATACGCAGTATTTT,CASSPNPVTSVTDTQYF
TRBV9,TRBD1,few,TRBJ1-1,TGTGCCAGCAGCAGACAGGGCAACACTGAAGCTTTCTTT,CASSRQGNTEAFF
TRBV18,.,.,TRBJ1-1,TGTGCCAGCTCACCAACAGGATCGAACACTGAAGCTTTCTTT,CASSPTGSNTEAFF
TRBV27,.,.,TRBJ1-6,TGTGCCAGCAGTTTATACCGCAGTCCACCTTCTTCCCTCCACTTT,CASSLYRSPPSSLHF
TRBV24-1,TRBD2,.,TRBJ2-2,TGTGCCACCAGCGCGCAGACTAGCGGTTTCAGGGAGCTGTTTTTT,CATSAQTSGFRELFF
TRBV11-2,TRBD1,.,TRBJ1-1,TGTGCCAGCAGCTCACAGGGGGCTGGGACTGAAGCTTTCTTT,CASSSQGAGTEAFF
TRBV7-2,.,.,TRBJ1-5,TGTGCCAGCAGTTCCGATGGGGCGGCGGGACAGCCCCAGCATTTT,CASSSDGAAGQPQHF
TRBV5-6,TRBD2,.,TRBJ2-7,TGTGCCAGCAGCCCACCCGGGTGGGAGGGCCTCTTTGGGCAGTACTTC,CASSPPGWEGLFGQYF
TRBV10-2,TRBD1,.,TRBJ1-2,TGCGCCAGCAGTGGAGCGACAGGGGGAGGCTACACCTTC,CASSGATGGGYTF
TRBV2,TRBD2,once,TRBJ2-1,TGTGCCAGCCGTGGGACTAACTACAATGAGCAGTTCTTC,CASRGTNYNEQFF
TRBV5-1,TRBD1,.,TRBJ2-3,TGCGCCAGCAGCTTGGGACAGGGACCAGATACGCAGTATTTT,CASSLGQGPDTQYF
TRBV21-1,.,.,TRBJ2-3,TGTGCCAGCGGGACAATTTGGGGACCAGATACGCAGTATTTT,CASGTIWGPDTQYF
TRBV5-5,.,.,TRBJ2-1,TGTGCCAGCAGCGGGTGGACTCTTGAGCAGTTCTTC,CASSGWTLEQFF
TRBV7-3,.,medium-sized,TRBJ2-5,TGTGCCAGCAGCGTTTCGGGGGAAATAAGCCAAGAGACCCAGTACTTC,CASSVSGEISQETQYF
TRBV5-1,.,.,TRBJ1-1,TGCGCCAGCAGCTTGGATCCGAGAGGGATGAACACTGAAGCTTTCTTT,CASSLDPRGMNTEAFF
TRBV5-1,TRBD1,.,TRBJ1-4,TGCGCCAGCAGCCCCGGGACAGGGTACGGGGTTGAAAAACTGTTTTTT,CASSPGTGYGVEKLFF
TRBV4-1,.,.,TRBJ2-1,TGCGCCAGCAGCCTCCACGGCCAGGATGAGCAGTTCTTC,CASSLHGQDEQFF
TRBV30,.,.,TRBJ1-1,TGTGCCTGGAGTGTACCCGGGGGGACTGAAGCTTTCTTT,CAWSVPGGTEAFF
TRBV5-1,TRBD2,.,TRBJ2-7,TGCGCCAGCAGCTTGGCCAGCCTAGCGGGGGTCTCCTACGAGCAGTACTTC,CASSLASLAGVSYEQYF
TRBV29-1,TRBD2,.,TRBJ2-1,TGCAGCGTTGAGTCGAGCGGGAGCCTCGTCTACAATGAGCAGTTCTTC,CSVESSGSLVYNEQFF
TRBV12-3/TRBV12-4,.,.,TRBJ2-7,TGTGCCAGCAGTTTATGGGGGCGGAACGAGCAGTACTTC,CASSLWGRNEQYF
TRBV12-3/TRBV12-4,.,.,TRBJ2-7,TGTGCCAGCAGTTTCGGGGGACCCGAGCAGTACTTC,CASSFGGPEQYF
TRBV5-6,.,.,TRBJ2-7,TGTGCCAGCAGCGCCCGAGCTGGAGACTCCTACGAGCAGTACTTC,CASSARAGDSYEQYF
TRBV24-1,.,.,TRBJ2-3,TGTGCCACCAGTGATTTAAGCGGCATTAGCACAGATACGCAGTATTTT,CATSDLSGISTDTQYF
TRBV9,.,.,TRBJ1-1,TGTGCCAGCAGCGTAGAGGGAGGGGGAGGAACTGAAGCTTTCTTT,CASSVEGGGGTEAFF
TRBV7-9,TRBD1,few,TRBJ1-1,TGTGCCAGCAGCTCCTTCAACACCGGGACAGCAATTGAAGCTTTCTTT,CASSSFNTGTAIEAFF
TRBV4-3,.,.,TRBJ2-1,TGCGCCAGCAGCCTACAGGGAAATGAGCAGTTCTTC,CASSLQGNEQFF